A single sample is the source of the 29 T cell receptor beta chains below, sequenced in a study of cytomegalovirus exposure and HLA in healthy donors. The protocol was immunoSEQ multiplex PCR, while the TCRdb copy is restricted to in-frame clones and leaves out a portion. Among 150,000 to 200,000 clones listed, more than 80% were seen once. The sample consisted of PBMCs. All receptors come from a man aged 18 to 29 in good health and CMV-seropositive.

V usage is TRBV30 and J usage is TRBJ1-5, with D possibly matching TRBD1 (5 bases). The CDR3 loop spans 13 amino acids. V was shortened by 3 bases and J by 6 bases, with 12 bases between the two germline ends. Germline V lookup: CDR1 GTSNPN, CDR2 SVGIG (reference sequence). The CDR3 DNA reads TGTGCCTGGAGCGGGGGGTTCGGTCAGCCCCAGCATTTT. Translated: CAWSGGFGQPQHF.

The CDR3 reads CASSTDQREYNEQFF. In nucleotides, the CDR3 is TGTGCCAGCAGTACTGACCAGAGGGAGTACAATGAGCAGTTCTTC. This chain connects TRBV2 to TRBJ2-1; D is perhaps TRBD2 (5 bases). CDR1 SNHLY and CDR2 FYNNEI come from the germline V gene. The CDR3 has 15 amino acids. The V end lost 5 bases, the J end lost 4 bases, and 15 bases lay between the germline ends.

V usage is TRBV5-1 and J usage is TRBJ2-7, with D perhaps matching TRBD2 (6 bases). The CDR3 has 14 amino acids. V shed 4 bases and J shed 2 bases, with 13 bases lying between them. Per the germline V gene, CDR1 is SGHRS and CDR2 is YFSETQ. CDR3 nucleotides: TGCGCCAGCAGCGGGGGGACGTCAGCCTACGAGCAGTACTTC. It is translated as CASSGGTSAYEQYF.

The chain carries TRBV27 and TRBJ2-7, with 10 nucleotides matching TRBD2. CDR3 length equals 14 residues. V gave up 4 bases and J gave up 3 bases; unmatched junction bases: 3. From germline, CDR1 is MNHEY and CDR2 SMNVEV (reference sequence). The CDR3 loop is CASSSGLANYEQYF. The DNA for the CDR3 is TGTGCCAGCAGTTCGGGACTAGCGAACTACGAGCAGTACTTC.

The chain couples TRBV27 to TRBJ2-7; 8 positions match TRBD1. CDR1 MNHEY and CDR2 SMNVEV come from the germline V gene (reference sequence). The CDR3 is 14 residues long. The V segment lost 2 bases and the J segment 2 bases; nucleotides outside the gene matches: 2. The DNA for the CDR3 is TGTGCCAGCAGTTTAGTACAGGGGGCCTACGAGCAGTACTTC. As protein: CASSLVQGAYEQYF.

This clone was counted a single time. The chain is built from TRBV7-6 and TRBJ2-2; 12 nucleotides agree with TRBD2. The CDR3 loop spans 17 amino acids. Trimming took 6 bases from V and 4 from J; bases not matched to a gene: 9. Germline values: CDR1 SGHVS, CDR2 FNYEAQ. CDR3 protein: CASSSPGLAGFTGELFF. CDR3 nucleotides: TGTGCCAGCAGTTCCCCGGGACTAGCGGGTTTCACCGGGGAGCTGTTTTTT.

In its sample, this clone was seen a few times. The rearrangement links TRBV27 to TRBJ1-2, with a possible D match to TRBD1 (5 bases). The V gene lost 6 bases and the J gene lost 8 bases, with 10 bases spanning the gap. The CDR3 covers 11 residues. In germline, CDR1 is MNHEY, CDR2 SMNVEV (reference sequence). CDR3 in DNA: TGTGCCAGCAGGCAGGGACTAGGCTACACCTTC. It encodes CASRQGLGYTF.

Concerning this clone itself: Other DNA sequences in this sample translate to the same CDR3. This chain links TRBV4-2 with TRBJ2-3; 12 positions match TRBD2. Per germline, CDR1 LGHNA and CDR2 YNFKEQ. V shed 0 bases and J 2 bases; nucleotides not matched to a gene: 3. The CDR3 contains 17 residues. The CDR3 coding sequence is TGTGCCAGCAGCCAAGATCGACTAGCGGGAGACACAGATACGCAGTATTTT. Translating it yields CASSQDRLAGDTDTQYF.

The rearrangement joins TRBV12-5 to TRBJ2-3; possibly TRBD1 for D (6 bases). Germline V gene data show CDR1 as LGHNT and CDR2 as FRNRAP. The CDR3 totals 15 residues. Deletions cut 0 bases from V and 6 bases from J, with 13 bases between. The CDR3 sequence: CASGLVRAGQDTQYF. CDR3 DNA sequence: TGTGCTAGTGGTTTGGTCCGAGCCGGACAGGATACGCAGTATTTT.

V gene TRBV2 combines with J gene TRBJ2-7; a possible D gene is TRBD1 (5 bases). The V gene's germline CDR1 is SNHLY and CDR2 FYNNEI. CDR3 size: 14 residues. Between the trimmed V and J ends, which lost 5 bases and 3 bases, there was a span of 14 bases. CDR3 loop: CASSPDSVNYEQYF. In DNA, the CDR3 is TGTGCCAGCAGTCCTGACAGCGTAAACTACGAGCAGTACTTC. Using reference TRBV2 and TRBJ2-7 for the parts outside the CDR3, the full variable domain is EPEVTQTPSHQVTQMGQEVILRCVPISNHLYFYWYRQILGQKVEFLVSFYNNEISEKSEIFDDQFSVERPDGSNFTLKIRSTKLEDSAMYFCASSPDSVNYEQYFGPGTRLTVT.

This clone was seen only a few times. This chain joins TRBV29-1 and TRBJ2-7; 10 bases align to TRBD1. Losses at the gene ends were 6 bases for V and 3 bases for J; bases not matched to a gene: 8. This CDR3 spans 14 amino acids. CDR1 is SQVTM, CDR2 ANQGSEA, per germline. In DNA form, the CDR3 reads TGCAGCGTCGCGACCGGGACAGGGGTCTACGAGCAGTACTTC. Translating gives CSVATGTGVYEQYF.

The chain combines TRBV28 with TRBJ1-1; D is uncertain. In germline, CDR1 is MDHEN, CDR2 SYDVKM. The CDR3 covers 12 residues. The V and J ends lost 6 bases and 0 bases respectively, with 5 bases between them. The CDR3 reads CASRSVNTEAFF. CDR3 DNA sequence: TGTGCCAGCAGATCGGTGAACACTGAAGCTTTCTTT.

The chain uses TRBV27 and TRBJ2-4; D gene unclear. Germline lookup yields CDR1 MNHEY and CDR2 SMNVEV (reference sequence). The CDR3 consists of 15 residues. Deletions cut 6 bases from V and 2 bases from J, with 14 bases between. CDR3 nucleotides: TGTGCCAGCAGCCAATTAGAGATTCCCAAAAACATTCAGTACTTC. This encodes CASSQLEIPKNIQYF.

The V and J genes are TRBV6-5 and TRBJ1-1; no definite D call. Germline-derived CDR1 and CDR2 are MNHEY and SVGAGI. This CDR3 region has 14 residues. The V gene lost 2 bases and the J gene lost 3 bases, with 10 bases spanning the gap. This chain's CDR3 is CASSYPISDTEAFF. The CDR3 DNA is TGTGCCAGCAGTTACCCTATCTCCGACACTGAAGCTTTCTTT.

The CDR3 DNA reads TGTGGCGGCGGGCTAGGCGATGAGCAGTTCTTC. Residues: CGGGLGDEQFF. The V and J genes are TRBV30 and TRBJ2-1; D possibly corresponds to TRBD2 (5 bases). The CDR3 loop spans 11 amino acids. Germline V gives CDR1 GTSNPN, CDR2 SVGIG (reference sequence).

This chain connects TRBV5-1 to TRBJ2-3; D not certain. The V and J ends lost 6 bases and 3 bases respectively, with 5 bases between them. Germline V gene sequence: CDR1 SGHRS, CDR2 YFSETQ. The CDR3 runs 11 residues. Here the CDR3 reads CASKETDTQYF. The CDR3 DNA follows: TGCGCCAGCAAAGAGACAGATACGCAGTATTTT.

The rearrangement links TRBV18 to TRBJ1-2, with D unresolved. V was clipped by 5 bases and J by 8 bases, with 21 bases between them. This CDR3 region has 15 residues. Germline V CDR1 and CDR2: KGHSH, LQKENI. This CDR3 is CASSSAGGPNNGYTF. CDR3 nucleotides: TGTGCCAGCTCATCTGCGGGAGGCCCTAACAACGGCTACACCTTC.

The genes are TRBV7-6 and TRBJ2-7, with 8 bases that match TRBD2. The V gene end was trimmed by 5 bases and the J gene end by 2 bases; junction bases not matched to a gene: 14. CDR3 length equals 17 residues. Germline V gene sequence: CDR1 SGHVS, CDR2 FNYEAQ. This CDR3 is CASSRGITSGPPYEQYF. The CDR3 DNA reads TGTGCCAGCAGCCGGGGGATTACTAGCGGACCGCCCTACGAGCAGTACTTC.

The chain couples TRBV28 to TRBJ2-2; 12 positions agree with TRBD2. The CDR3 spans 15 residues. The trim removed 6 bases at V and 5 bases at J, leaving 4 bases unmatched. The germline CDR1 and CDR2 sequences are MDHEN and SYDVKM. CDR3 sequence reads: CASRATSGGTGELFF. Here the CDR3 DNA reads TGTGCCAGCAGGGCAACTAGCGGGGGGACCGGGGAGCTGTTTTTT.

This clone was observed a handful of times. This chain links TRBV2 with TRBJ1-3, with D unclear. The V end was cut by 6 bases, the J end by 0 bases, with 15 bases between. This CDR3 is 16 amino acids long. Germline-derived CDR1 and CDR2 are SNHLY and FYNNEI. The CDR3 DNA follows: TGTGCCAGCAGCCTCAACTTAGCGATCTCTGGAAACACCATATATTTT. Translated: CASSLNLAISGNTIYF.

The chain is built from TRBV30 and TRBJ2-1; TRBD2 aligns across 11 bases. This CDR3 contains 13 residues. Germline lookup yields CDR1 GTSNPN and CDR2 SVGIG (reference sequence). V was clipped by 7 bases and J by 3 bases; unmatched bases: 2. The CDR3 region is CASGTSGYNEQFF. The CDR3 DNA follows: TGTGCCTCCGGGACTAGCGGCTACAATGAGCAGTTCTTC.

This chain links TRBV7-8 with TRBJ2-7; 8 nucleotides align to TRBD1. This CDR3 has 13 amino acids. Per germline, CDR1 SGHVS and CDR2 FQNEAQ. Trimming cost V 5 bases and J 3 bases; bases outside gene matches: 3. CDR3 loop: CASSHGQGYEQYF. The DNA for the CDR3 is TGTGCCAGCAGCCACGGACAGGGCTACGAGCAGTACTTC.

This chain uses TRBV5-4 with TRBJ2-5, with 16 bases aligning to TRBD2. Trimming took 4 bases from V and 5 from J; bases not matched to a gene: 5. Germline V gene lookup returns CDR1 SGHNT and CDR2 YYREEE (reference sequence). There are 16 residues in the CDR3. The chain's CDR3 is CASSRGLAGGPETQYF. The CDR3 nucleotides read TGTGCCAGCAGCCGGGGACTAGCGGGAGGGCCGGAGACCCAGTACTTC.

This sequence joins TRBV6-1 and TRBJ2-7, with D possibly TRBD2 on 5 matching bases. The V end was cut by 2 bases, the J end by 7 bases, with 15 bases between. The CDR3 extends over 14 amino acids. Germline CDR1 reads MNHNS; CDR2 reads SASEGT. DNA for the CDR3: TGTGCCAGCAGTGAAAGTCGGGGTTTGGGAGAGCAGTACTTC. Its translation: CASSESRGLGEQYF.

This clone was counted a single time. The chain recombines TRBV28 with TRBJ2-6; possible D gene TRBD2, 7 bases. Germline V lookup: CDR1 MDHEN, CDR2 SYDVKM. CDR3 length: 16 residues. V was trimmed by 3 bases and J by 2 bases, leaving 11 bases between them. In DNA form, the CDR3 reads TGTGCCAGCAGTTTGGCGGGGGCGGCTGGGGCCAACGTCCTGACTTTC. It is translated as CASSLAGAAGANVLTF.

The V and J genes are TRBV11-2 and TRBJ2-7, with D unclear. The CDR3 totals 15 residues. Germline CDR1 and CDR2: SGHAT and FQNNGV. V lost 1 base and J lost 0, with 10 bases in between. CDR3 sequence (DNA): TGTGCCAGCAGCTTAGTAAGCGTAAACTCCTACGAGCAGTACTTC. Translating gives CASSLVSVNSYEQYF. Filled out from reference TRBV11-2 and TRBJ2-7, the complete variable domain reads EAGVAQSPRYKIIEKRQSVAFWCNPISGHATLYWYQQILGQGPKLLIQFQNNGVVDDSQLPKDRFSAERLKGVDSTLKIQPAKLEDSAVYLCASSLVSVNSYEQYFGPGTRLTVT.

The chain couples TRBV5-7 to TRBJ1-5, with D possibly being TRBD1 (6 bases). TRBV5-7 is an open reading frame, and its role is uncertain. This CDR3 has 18 residues. The germline V and J ends were trimmed by 2 bases and 5 bases, with 23 bases remaining between them. The DNA of the CDR3 is TGTGCCAGCAGCTTCCTCGGTCCCGGGACAAGAGGAGATCAGCCCCAGCATTTT. Translating gives CASSFLGPGTRGDQPQHF.

This chain uses TRBV5-1 with TRBJ1-1; 9 nucleotides match TRBD1. This CDR3 comprises 15 residues. In germline, CDR1 is SGHRS, CDR2 YFSETQ. The trim removed 6 bases at V and 2 bases at J, leaving 8 bases unmatched. In nucleotides, the CDR3 is TGCGCCAGCACCCCGCCGGGACAGGGAAACACTGAAGCTTTCTTT. Amino acids: CASTPPGQGNTEAFF.

The chain joins TRBV7-2 to TRBJ2-7; 10 nucleotides align to TRBD2. There are 16 residues in the CDR3. Germline V gene data show CDR1 as SGHTA and CDR2 as FQGNSA. After removal of 5 bases from V and 6 bases from J, the junction contained 13 bases not matched to a gene. The CDR3 DNA follows: TGTGCCAGCAGCCTATCCTTAACTAGCGGGATAGGCGAGCAGTACTTC. Translating it yields CASSLSLTSGIGEQYF.